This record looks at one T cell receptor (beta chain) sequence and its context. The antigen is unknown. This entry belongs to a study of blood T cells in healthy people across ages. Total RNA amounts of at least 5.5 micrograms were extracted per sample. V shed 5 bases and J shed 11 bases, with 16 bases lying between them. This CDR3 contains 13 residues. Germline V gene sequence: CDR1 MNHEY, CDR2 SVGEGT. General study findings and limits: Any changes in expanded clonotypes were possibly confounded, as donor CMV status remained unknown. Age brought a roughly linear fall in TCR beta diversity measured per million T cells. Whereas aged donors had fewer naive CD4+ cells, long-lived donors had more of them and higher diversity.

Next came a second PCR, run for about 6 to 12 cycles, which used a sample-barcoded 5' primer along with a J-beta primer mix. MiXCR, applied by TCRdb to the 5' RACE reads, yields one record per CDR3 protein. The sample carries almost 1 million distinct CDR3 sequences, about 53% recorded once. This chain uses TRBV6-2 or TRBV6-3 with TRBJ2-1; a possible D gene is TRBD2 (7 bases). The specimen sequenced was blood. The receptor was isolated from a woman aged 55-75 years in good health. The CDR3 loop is CASSRTGGFKQFF. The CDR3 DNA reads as TGTGCCAGCAGTCGGACGGGGGGCTTCAAGCAGTTCTTC.